This T cell receptor beta chain was sequenced in a study of post-analysis software for immune sequencing data. Looking at the study overall: Patients with relapsing-remitting, secondary progressive and progressive-relapsing multiple sclerosis courses were all represented.

To note about this clonotype: Its antigen is as yet unknown.

Libraries were made from TCR beta cDNA, and they carried unique molecular identifiers. From the PCR reads, TCRdb called clonotypes with MiXCR, one entry per CDR3 protein. The sample includes hundreds of thousands of distinct CDR3 sequences, roughly 50% of them seen just once. The study, taken as a whole, reports: Patients used a few TRBV segments, including TRBV5-6, TRBV5-1 and TRBV20-1, more often than controls. Patients with multiple sclerosis recorded significantly lower normalized Chao1 diversity than controls, the study found.

This CDR3 comprises 12 residues. The germline gives CDR1 SQVTM, CDR2 ANQGSEA. V shed 7 bases, J shed 1 base, and the junction held 4 bases outside the gene matches. This TCR derives from a girl between 10 and 17 years old with multiple sclerosis. This chain uses TRBV29-1 with TRBJ2-7; TRBD1 aligns across 7 bases. The source material was blood. CDR3 sequence (DNA): TGCAGCGCCACAGGGGCGTCCTACGAGCAGTACTTC. This gives the protein CSATGASYEQYF.